This TCR beta chain was captured by sequencing in a study of shared clonotypes between healthy human individuals. General study results and limits: Among non-shared clonotypes, generation probabilities were lower than among those shared by all four donors.

Sequencing used immunoSEQ multiplex PCR; TCRdb keeps in-frame clones, though not all of them. The sample has approximately 640,000 clones; roughly 78% are singletons. V shed 0 bases, J shed 6 bases, and the junction held 3 bases outside the gene matches. Germline V gene sequence: CDR1 SGHTA, CDR2 FQGNSA. The CDR3 is 15 residues long. With regard to this clone: Its antigen is still unknown.

Material for sequencing was memory CD4+ T cells sorted from blood. The subset was: CD45RA-negative fraction. This TCR was recovered from a woman aged 25-40 years in good health. The chain has TRBV7-2 and TRBJ2-3; 10 bases match TRBD2. The CDR3 DNA is TGTGCCAGCAGCTTAGCTCTAGCGGGAGTGGATACGCAGTATTTT. It translates to CASSLALAGVDTQYF.